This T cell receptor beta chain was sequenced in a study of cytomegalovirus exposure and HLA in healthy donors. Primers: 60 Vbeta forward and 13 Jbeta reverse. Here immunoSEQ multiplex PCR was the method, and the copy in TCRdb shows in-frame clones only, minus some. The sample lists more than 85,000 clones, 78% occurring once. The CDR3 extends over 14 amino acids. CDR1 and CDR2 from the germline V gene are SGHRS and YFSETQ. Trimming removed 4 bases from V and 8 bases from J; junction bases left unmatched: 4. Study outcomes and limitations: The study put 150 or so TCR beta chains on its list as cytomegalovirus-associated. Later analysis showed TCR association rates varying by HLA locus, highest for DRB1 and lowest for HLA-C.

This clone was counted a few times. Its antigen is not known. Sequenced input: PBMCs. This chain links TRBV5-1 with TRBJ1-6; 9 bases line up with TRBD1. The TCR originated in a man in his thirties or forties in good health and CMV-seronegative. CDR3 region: CASSPTGGDSPLHF. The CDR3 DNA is TGCGCCAGCAGCCCGACAGGGGGGGATTCACCCCTCCACTTT.